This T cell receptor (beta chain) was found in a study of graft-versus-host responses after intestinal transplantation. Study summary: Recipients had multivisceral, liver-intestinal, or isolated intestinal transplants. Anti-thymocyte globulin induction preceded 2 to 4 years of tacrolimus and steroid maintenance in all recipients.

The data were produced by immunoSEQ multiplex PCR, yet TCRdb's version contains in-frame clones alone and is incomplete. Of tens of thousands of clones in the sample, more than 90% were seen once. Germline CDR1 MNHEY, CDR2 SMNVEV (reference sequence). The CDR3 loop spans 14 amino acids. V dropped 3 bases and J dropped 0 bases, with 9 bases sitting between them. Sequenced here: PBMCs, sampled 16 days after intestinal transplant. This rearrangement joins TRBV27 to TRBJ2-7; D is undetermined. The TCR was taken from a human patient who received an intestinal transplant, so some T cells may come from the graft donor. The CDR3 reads CASSLMGGSYEQYF. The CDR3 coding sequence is TGTGCCAGCAGTTTGATGGGCGGCTCCTACGAGCAGTACTTC.